This TCR beta chain was sequenced in a study of glioma-infiltrating T cells after dendritic cell vaccination. Study information: Dendritic cell vaccine was injected intradermally three times, biweekly.

Regarding time point: after dendritic cell vaccination, including at tumor progression/relapse. The CDR3 sequence is 15 residues long. Germline V lookup: CDR1 MNHNY, CDR2 SVGAGI (reference sequence). V lost 3 bases, J lost 6 bases, and 15 bases lay in between. Input was approximately 2 ug genomic DNA, or all available if less. The PCR used 60 V beta and 13 J beta primers. The repertoire was sequenced with immunoSEQ multiplex PCR; TCRdb's copy has only in-frame clones and lacks some. The sample holds more than 95,000 clones, over 80% seen once. The sequence derives from a human donor with glioblastoma. The sequences come from blood, collected after dendritic cell vaccination. The chain recombines TRBV6-6 with TRBJ1-5, with D tentatively TRBD1 (5 bases). This CDR3 is CASSYLAGKRQPQHF. The CDR3 nucleotides read TGTGCCAGCAGTTATCTGGCAGGGAAACGTCAGCCCCAGCATTTT.